The rows below give T cell receptor beta chains drawn from one sample of a study of blood T cell repertoires in COVID-19. Produced via immunoSEQ multiplex PCR; TCRdb's table is partial and in-frame only. The repertoire holds over 200,000 clones, with approximately 84% as singletons. The sequenced material came from PBMCs or T cells enriched from blood (not recorded which). These receptors came from a man between 60 and 75 years old who had recovered from COVID-19. CDR3s include the opening cysteine and the closing phenylalanine or tryptophan. The D gene is left open where the match is weak. Size is omitted from some rows. Given values are once, few, many or a class for expanded clones.

clone size	D gene	V gene	J gene	CDR3 protein	CDR3 DNA
.	.	TRBV9	TRBJ1-6	CASSVGPLRGVSPLHF	TGTGCCAGCAGCGTAGGGCCCCTTCGCGGGGTTTCACCCCTCCACTTT
.	TRBD2	TRBV4-3	TRBJ2-5	CASSQGRLAGAQETQYF	TGCGCCAGCAGCCAAGGCCGACTAGCGGGGGCCCAAGAGACCCAGTACTTC
.	TRBD2	TRBV9	TRBJ2-1	CASSVSGGLYNEQFF	TGTGCCAGCAGCGTCAGCGGGGGGTTGTACAATGAGCAGTTCTTC
.	.	TRBV5-1	TRBJ1-2	CASSLEGRADYGYTF	TGCGCCAGCAGCTTGGAGGGCAGGGCGGACTATGGCTACACCTTC
.	TRBD2	TRBV6-2/TRBV6-3	TRBJ2-2	CASSLTVAGRTGELFF	TGTGCCAGTAGTTTGACGGTAGCGGGGAGGACCGGGGAGCTGTTTTTT
.	TRBD1	TRBV19	TRBJ1-1	CASSMATGGIVNTEAFF	TGTGCCAGTAGTATGGCTACAGGGGGCATTGTGAACACTGAAGCTTTCTTT
.	.	TRBV20-1	TRBJ2-2	CSASQGNTGELFF	TGCAGTGCAAGTCAGGGGAACACCGGGGAGCTGTTTTTT
.	.	TRBV19	TRBJ1-1	CASSIDGGGRTEAFF	TGTGCCAGTAGTATAGATGGGGGAGGGCGGACTGAAGCTTTCTTT
once	.	TRBV5-6	TRBJ1-1	CASSLAGTMNTEAFF	TGTGCCAGTAGCTTGGCCGGGACAATGAACACTGAAGCTTTCTTT
.	.	TRBV2	TRBJ1-5	CASSTTRGSNQPQHF	TGTGCCAGCAGCACGACGCGGGGAAGCAATCAGCCCCAGCATTTT
.	TRBD1	TRBV5-6	TRBJ1-1	CASSLAMIGGGYGTEAFF	TGTGCCAGCAGCTTGGCCATGATTGGAGGGGGCTATGGGACTGAAGCTTTCTTT
.	TRBD1	TRBV29-1	TRBJ1-4	CSVGQGLNEKLFF	TGCAGCGTGGGACAGGGACTTAATGAAAAACTGTTTTTT
.	.	TRBV7-6	TRBJ1-6	CASREMVGQNSPLHF	TGTGCCAGCAGGGAAATGGTGGGCCAAAATTCACCCCTCCACTTT
.	.	TRBV11-3	TRBJ1-4	CASSLGAVNEKLFF	TGTGCCAGCAGCTTGGGGGCGGTGAATGAAAAACTGTTTTTT
.	TRBD1	TRBV7-2	TRBJ1-2	CASSLGTVEDYGYTF	TGTGCCAGCAGCCTAGGGACAGTAGAGGACTATGGCTACACCTTC
few	.	TRBV6-2/TRBV6-3	TRBJ2-7	CASSYGLGGGIEQYF	TGTGCCAGCAGTTACGGCCTCGGGGGTGGGATCGAGCAGTACTTC
.	TRBD1	TRBV30	TRBJ1-2	CAWSIGQGYGYTF	TGTGCCTGGAGTATTGGACAGGGATATGGCTACACCTTC
.	.	TRBV12-3/TRBV12-4	TRBJ1-4	CASSLGTDEKLFF	TGTGCCAGCAGTTTAGGGACAGACGAAAAACTGTTTTTT
.	TRBD1	TRBV5-1	TRBJ1-6	CASSPSSGTGYSPLHF	TGCGCCAGCAGCCCGTCGTCCGGGACAGGCTATTCACCCCTCCACTTT
many	TRBD1	TRBV10-3	TRBJ1-5	CAISEGQVNQPQHF	TGTGCCATCAGTGAGGGACAGGTCAATCAGCCCCAGCATTTT
.	TRBD2	TRBV5-1	TRBJ2-3	CASSPTSAGTDTQYF	TGCGCCAGCAGCCCTACTAGCGCAGGCACAGATACGCAGTATTTT
.	.	TRBV4-2	TRBJ2-7	CASSQGENYEQYF	TGTGCCAGCAGCCAAGGCGAGAACTACGAGCAGTACTTC
.	TRBD1	TRBV11-3	TRBJ2-1	CASSLRTGDIPREQFF	TGTGCCAGCAGCCTTAGGACAGGGGATATCCCAAGGGAGCAGTTCTTC
.	.	TRBV12-5	TRBJ1-2	CASGPQGYGYTF	TGTGCTAGTGGACCCCAGGGTTATGGCTACACCTTC
.	.	TRBV15	TRBJ2-2	CATSAPSTGPNTGELFF	TGTGCCACCAGCGCTCCTTCCACAGGACCGAACACCGGGGAGCTGTTTTTT
few	.	TRBV2	TRBJ1-2	CASSGPIYGYTF	TGTGCCAGCAGTGGGCCGATCTATGGCTACACCTTC
.	.	TRBV11-3	TRBJ2-1	CASSLVGVSYNEQFF	TGTGCCAGCAGCTTAGTCGGGGTCTCCTACAATGAGCAGTTCTTC
.	TRBD1	TRBV7-9	TRBJ1-1	CASSSGQMNTEAFF	TGTGCCAGCAGCTCGGGACAGATGAACACTGAAGCTTTCTTT